This T cell receptor beta chain was retrieved from a study of cytomegalovirus exposure and HLA in healthy donors. V was cut by 3 bases and J by 1 base, with 12 bases left in between. Germline assignment: CDR1 LGHNA and CDR2 YNFKEQ. The CDR3 sequence is 15 residues long. Researchers ran the PCR with 60 Vbeta and 13 Jbeta primers. Clones were read by immunoSEQ multiplex PCR, and TCRdb kept only the in-frame ones, dropping some. Of fewer than 150,000 clones in the sample, 60% to 85% are singletons; the top ten hold 3.1%. This chain joins TRBV4-2 and TRBJ2-5; maybe TRBD2 (6 bases). The receptor was isolated from a man in his thirties or forties in good health and CMV-seronegative. The material sequenced was PBMCs. The CDR3: CASSHLVGGQETQYF. The CDR3 DNA reads as TGTGCCAGCAGCCACCTAGTCGGGGGCCAAGAGACCCAGTACTTC.